The 32 T cell receptor beta chains presented below share a single source sample, sequenced in a study of T cells in tuberculosis. Data came from immunoSEQ multiplex PCR; TCRdb stores just in-frame clones and leaves some out. Here the sample spans around 26,000 clones, roughly 95% being singletons. The sequenced material came from PBMCs. All receptors derive from a donor aged 10 to 29 with latent tuberculosis or without tuberculosis infection.

The V gene is TRBV7-2, the J gene TRBJ2-7; D unclear. There are 14 residues in the CDR3. The V and J ends lost 1 base and 4 bases respectively, with 11 bases between them. CDR1 SGHTA and CDR2 FQGNSA come from the germline V gene. The CDR3 is CASSLGGSRYEQYV. Here the CDR3 DNA reads TGTGCCAGCAGCTTAGGCGGTAGCCGGTACGAGCAGTACGTC.

This clone was detected once. CDR3 loop: CASTPYEGYRAGELFF. CDR3 in DNA: TGTGCCAGCACCCCCTATGAGGGCTACAGGGCCGGGGAGCTGTTTTTT. The rearrangement links TRBV2 to TRBJ2-2; D possibly corresponds to TRBD1 (6 bases). Germline V gene sequence: CDR1 SNHLY, CDR2 FYNNEI. The CDR3 contains 16 residues. V lost 7 bases, J lost 6 bases, and 21 bases lay in between.

V usage is TRBV2 and J usage is TRBJ2-5, with unresolved D. V lost 0 bases and J 4 bases, leaving 9 bases between the germline ends. The CDR3 runs to 14 residues. CDR1 is SNHLY and CDR2 is FYNNEI in the germline V gene. The CDR3 sequence is CASSEAVGRETQYF. The CDR3 nucleotides read TGTGCCAGCAGTGAAGCGGTTGGTAGAGAGACCCAGTACTTC.

The V call is TRBV5-6, the J call TRBJ1-5; TRBD1 is a possible D gene (6 bases). The V gene's germline CDR1 is SGHDT and CDR2 YYEEEE. The CDR3 contains 14 residues. Trimming removed 3 bases at V and 6 bases at J, with 13 bases between. CDR3 DNA sequence: TGTGCCAGCAGCTACCGACAGGTCGGTCAGCCCCAGCATTTT. It encodes CASSYRQVGQPQHF.

V is TRBV7-6 and J is TRBJ2-7, with TRBD2 matching 13 bases. The CDR3 totals 17 residues. CDR1 is SGHVS, CDR2 FNYEAQ, per germline. With V trimmed by 4 bases and J by 3 bases, 9 bases remained unmatched. The CDR3 is CASSYGLAGESFYEQYF. The CDR3 region has the DNA TGTGCCAGCAGCTACGGACTAGCGGGGGAGAGTTTCTACGAGCAGTACTTC.

The gene calls are TRBV5-4 and TRBJ2-1, with 10 nucleotides matching TRBD2. V lost 3 bases to trimming and J lost 0 bases; unmatched junction nucleotides: 9. From germline, CDR1 is SGHNT and CDR2 YYREEE (reference sequence). The CDR3 has 18 residues. Here the CDR3 reads CASSSPSGGEDSYNEQFF. CDR3 nucleotide sequence: TGTGCCAGCAGCTCGCCCAGCGGGGGGGAGGACTCCTACAATGAGCAGTTCTTC.

This chain links TRBV6-1 with TRBJ2-2, with a possible D match to TRBD1 (6 bases). This CDR3 is 15 amino acids long. Per the germline V gene, CDR1 is MNHNS and CDR2 is SASEGT. Trimming removed 6 bases from V and 4 bases from J, with 15 bases in between. The CDR3 DNA is TGTGCCAGCAGCGAAATGTACAGGGCCACCGGGGAGCTGTTTTTT. This translates into CASSEMYRATGELFF.

The J gene is TRBJ2-1, the V gene TRBV27; D possibly corresponds to TRBD2 (5 bases). V was trimmed by 2 bases and J by 6 bases, leaving 8 bases between them. The germline gives CDR1 MNHEY, CDR2 SMNVEV (reference sequence). This CDR3 region has 13 residues. This CDR3 is CASSLAGGNEQFF. As DNA, the CDR3 is TGTGCCAGCAGTTTAGCTGGAGGCAATGAGCAGTTCTTC.

This clone was seen once. The gene calls are TRBV6-1 and TRBJ1-2; TRBD1 aligns across 8 bases. The CDR3 is 15 residues long. The germline V gene encodes CDR1 MNHNS and CDR2 SASEGT. Trimming cost V 5 bases and J 6 bases; bases outside gene matches: 11. CDR3 amino acids: CASSKQGAGIDGYTF. CDR3 bases: TGTGCCAGCAGTAAGCAGGGGGCAGGAATAGATGGCTACACCTTC.

This clone has only one observation. The rearrangement links TRBV6-5 to TRBJ1-1; tentative D call: TRBD1 (5 bases). The V and J ends lost 7 bases and 1 base respectively, with 13 bases between them. The CDR3 spans 14 residues. CDR1 MNHEY and CDR2 SVGAGI come from the germline V gene. CDR3 loop: CASKQGSQNTEAFF. The CDR3 region has the DNA TGTGCCAGCAAGCAGGGTTCACAGAACACTGAAGCTTTCTTT.

V and J are TRBV9 and TRBJ1-2; TRBD1 might be the D (5 bases). The germline gives CDR1 SGDLS, CDR2 YYNGEE. Trimming left V 2 bases short and J 4 bases short, with 9 bases between. This CDR3 is 13 amino acids long. The chain's CDR3 is CASSVTGPYGYTF. In DNA, the CDR3 is TGTGCCAGCAGCGTTACAGGCCCCTATGGCTACACCTTC. Full variable domain (rest looked up from reference TRBV9 and TRBJ1-2): DSGVTQTPKHLITATGQRVTLRCSPRSGDLSVYWYQQSLDQGLQFLIQYYNGEERAKGNILERFSAQQFPDLHSELNLSSLELGDSALYFCASSVTGPYGYTFGSGTRLTVV.

This chain links TRBV19 with TRBJ1-2; D is perhaps TRBD1 (6 bases). The ends were cut back, 7 bases at V and 3 bases at J, with 21 bases in the middle. The V gene's germline CDR1 is LNHDA and CDR2 SQIVND (reference sequence). CDR3 length equals 16 residues. The CDR3 here is CASNYAGQTGDYGYTF. For the CDR3, the DNA is TGTGCCAGTAACTACGCCGGACAGACCGGGGACTATGGCTACACCTTC. Complete variable domain (other parts from reference TRBV19 and TRBJ1-2): DGGITQSPKYLFRKEGQNVTLSCEQNLNHDAMYWYRQDPGQGLRLIYYSQIVNDFQKGDIAEGYSVSREKKESFPLTVTSAQKNPTAFYLCASNYAGQTGDYGYTFGSGTRLTVV.

This clone has just a few counts. This chain connects TRBV9 to TRBJ1-2; D is possibly TRBD1 (5 bases). The length of the CDR3 is 16 residues. The V end was cut by 4 bases, the J end by 2 bases, with 18 bases between. Germline V gene data show CDR1 as SGDLS and CDR2 as YYNGEE. The chain's CDR3 is CASSPQGGGRNYGYTF. The CDR3, as DNA: TGTGCCAGCAGCCCTCAGGGCGGGGGAAGAAACTATGGCTACACCTTC.

This clone is a singleton in its sample. The chain couples TRBV19 to TRBJ2-7, with TRBD1 matching over 8 bases. Looked up from germline, CDR1 is LNHDA and CDR2 is SQIVND (reference sequence). The CDR3 is 14 residues long. Trimming at V came to 6 bases and at J to 3 bases, leaving 7 bases not matched to a gene. CDR3 loop: CASSLDRGHYEQYF. The CDR3 bases are TGTGCCAGTAGCCTTGACAGGGGTCACTACGAGCAGTACTTC.

The chain recombines TRBV29-1 with TRBJ2-7; tentative D call: TRBD1 (6 bases). Germline CDR1 is SQVTM and CDR2 is ANQGSEA. V gave up 4 bases and J gave up 6 bases, with 19 bases separating them. The CDR3 covers 14 residues. The CDR3 region has the DNA TGCAGCGTTGCACTTCGGCAGGGGAAAGGCGAGCAGTACTTC. It codes for CSVALRQGKGEQYF.

The chain links TRBV18 to TRBJ1-4, with 7 bases lining up with TRBD1. CDR1 KGHSH and CDR2 LQKENI come from the germline V gene. The CDR3 is made up of 14 amino acids. Trimming removed 5 bases from V and 6 bases from J; junction bases left unmatched: 6. The CDR3 sequence is CASSETGLDEKLFF. The DNA for the CDR3 is TGTGCCAGCTCAGAGACAGGGTTGGATGAAAAACTGTTTTTT. Combining the CDR3 with reference TRBV18 and TRBJ1-4 gives the whole variable domain NAGVMQNPRHLVRRRGQEARLRCSPMKGHSHVYWYRQLPEEGLKFMVYLQKENIIDESGMPKERFSAEFPKEGPSILRIQQVVRGDSAAYFCASSETGLDEKLFFGSGTQLSVL.

This sequence joins TRBV14 and TRBJ2-6; D gene uncertain. V dropped 5 bases and J dropped 0 bases, with 8 bases sitting between them. This CDR3 comprises 15 residues. Germline CDR1 is SGHDN and CDR2 is FVKESK. The DNA of the CDR3 is TGTGCCAGCAGCTTCGACATCTCTGGGGCCAACGTCCTGACTTTC. Its protein is CASSFDISGANVLTF.

The V call is TRBV29-1, the J call TRBJ2-5; a weak D match, TRBD1 (6 bases). CDR3 length equals 16 residues. Per the germline V gene, CDR1 is SQVTM and CDR2 is ANQGSEA. With 6 bases removed from V and 1 base from J, the gap between germline ends came to 21 bases. The CDR3, as DNA: TGCAGCGTCGATGAACTTCCGAGGACAGTCCAAGAGACCCAGTACTTC. Protein sequence: CSVDELPRTVQETQYF.

This rearrangement joins TRBV6-6 to TRBJ2-3; the match to TRBD1 covers 7 bases. This CDR3 comprises 16 residues. The junction had 10 bases not matched to a gene; V was cut back by 5 bases and J by 2 bases. From germline, CDR1 is MNHNY and CDR2 SVGAGI (reference sequence). The chain's CDR3 is CASSPTGVLHTDTQYF. The CDR3 DNA is TGTGCCAGCAGTCCAACAGGGGTTCTCCACACAGATACGCAGTATTTT.

The J gene is TRBJ2-7, the V gene TRBV11-2, with a weak D call TRBD1 (5 bases). Per the germline V gene, CDR1 is SGHAT and CDR2 is FQNNGV. The germline V and J ends were trimmed by 3 bases and 4 bases, with 7 bases remaining between them. The CDR3 runs to 12 residues. The CDR3 coding sequence is TGTGCCAGCAGCTTGCAGGGATACGAGCAGTACGTC. Translated: CASSLQGYEQYV.

This clone was recorded only once. The chain is built from TRBV19 and TRBJ2-5; a possible D gene is TRBD2 (6 bases). The ends were cut back, 5 bases at V and 3 bases at J, with 13 bases in the middle. This CDR3 region has 14 residues. Germline CDR1 and CDR2: LNHDA and SQIVND (reference sequence). The DNA for the CDR3 is TGTGCCAGTAGTCCAGGGACTCATAAAGAGACCCAGTACTTC. Amino acid sequence: CASSPGTHKETQYF.

The chain joins TRBV25-1 to TRBJ2-2; TRBD1 might be the D (5 bases). CDR3 length equals 14 residues. The ends were cut back, 0 bases at V and 7 bases at J, with 9 bases in the middle. The germline V gene encodes CDR1 MGHDK and CDR2 SYGVNS. The CDR3 DNA sequence: TGTGCCAGCAGTGAATACACGACAGTCGGGGAGCTGTTTTTT. It encodes CASSEYTTVGELFF. Supplemented by reference TRBV25-1 and TRBJ2-2, the full variable domain reads EADIYQTPRYLVIGTGKKITLECSQTMGHDKMYWYQQDPGMELHLIHYSYGVNSTEKGDLSSESTVSRIRTEHFPLTLESARPSHTSQYLCASSEYTTVGELFFGEGSRLTVL.

The chain uses TRBV7-2 and TRBJ1-2, with 12 bases lining up with TRBD1. Germline V gene data show CDR1 as SGHTA and CDR2 as FQGNSA. V was clipped by 2 bases and J by 8 bases; unmatched bases: 12. This CDR3 is 17 amino acids long. This chain's CDR3 is CASSLPDRGDRGRGYTF. CDR3 nucleotide sequence: TGTGCCAGCAGCTTACCGGACCGAGGGGACAGGGGGCGCGGCTACACCTTC. Combining the CDR3 with reference TRBV7-2 and TRBJ1-2 gives the whole variable domain GAGVSQSPSNKVTEKGKDVELRCDPISGHTALYWYRQSLGQGLEFLIYFQGNSAPDKSGLPSDRFSAERTGGSVSTLTIQRTQQEDSAVYLCASSLPDRGDRGRGYTFGSGTRLTVV.

The genes are TRBV7-9 and TRBJ2-3; 10 bases map to TRBD2. The CDR3 is made up of 16 amino acids. The germline V gene encodes CDR1 SEHNR and CDR2 FQNEAQ (reference sequence). Trimming removed 2 bases from V and 3 bases from J; junction bases left unmatched: 5. This CDR3 is CASSLQRGGQTDTQYF. The CDR3 DNA is TGTGCCAGCAGCTTACAGCGGGGGGGGCAAACAGATACGCAGTATTTT.

The chain couples TRBV11-1 to TRBJ2-7; tentative D call: TRBD1 (6 bases). Germline loops: CDR1 SGHAT, CDR2 FQDESV (reference sequence). The V end lost 5 bases, the J end lost 5 bases, and 13 bases lay between the germline ends. This CDR3 is built from 13 residues. The CDR3 here is CASSPNRDHEQYV. The CDR3 nucleotides read TGTGCCAGCAGCCCCAACAGGGACCACGAGCAGTACGTC.

J is TRBJ1-1 and V is TRBV9; TRBD1 is a possible D gene (5 bases). The length of the CDR3 is 15 residues. The germline V gene encodes CDR1 SGDLS and CDR2 YYNGEE. V lost 0 bases and J 0 bases, leaving 9 bases between the germline ends. The CDR3 DNA reads TGTGCCAGCAGCGTAGGTCAGGGATTGAACACTGAAGCTTTCTTT. It encodes CASSVGQGLNTEAFF.

The gene calls are TRBV19 and TRBJ1-1; the match to TRBD1 covers 7 bases. This CDR3 has 12 residues. The V segment lost 6 bases and the J segment 8 bases; nucleotides outside the gene matches: 6. Germline V gene sequence: CDR1 LNHDA, CDR2 SQIVND (reference sequence). CDR3 amino acids: CASRTGWSEAFF. The CDR3 nucleotides are TGTGCCAGTAGGACAGGGTGGAGCGAAGCTTTCTTT.

CDR3 protein: CASRLRGAGELFF. CDR3 nucleotide sequence: TGTGCCAGCAGGCTCCGGGGAGCCGGGGAGCTGTTTTTT. J is TRBJ2-2 and V is TRBV27; tentative D call: TRBD2 (5 bases). V was shortened by 6 bases and J by 6 bases, with 11 bases between the two germline ends. The CDR3 spans 13 residues. In germline, CDR1 is MNHEY, CDR2 SMNVEV (reference sequence).

The rearrangement joins TRBV5-1 to TRBJ2-1; possibly TRBD1 for D (5 bases). Deletions cut 4 bases from V and 5 bases from J, with 10 bases between. Germline V gene lookup returns CDR1 SGHRS and CDR2 YFSETQ. The CDR3 runs 13 residues. CDR3 protein: CASSPDTNNEQFF. The DNA of the CDR3 is TGCGCCAGCAGCCCGGACACCAACAATGAGCAGTTCTTC.

The rearrangement uses TRBV11-2 and TRBJ1-6; the D gene is possibly TRBD1 (6 bases). CDR3 length: 15 amino acids. Trimming took 5 bases from V and 4 from J, leaving 12 bases between them. Germline V CDR1 and CDR2: SGHAT, FQNNGV. The CDR3 region is CASSLVTGYNSPLHF. As DNA, the CDR3 is TGTGCCAGCAGCCTCGTCACAGGGTATAATTCACCCCTCCACTTT.

This chain links TRBV27 with TRBJ2-7; D is possibly TRBD1 (5 bases). Germline V CDR1 and CDR2: MNHEY, SMNVEV (reference sequence). Trimming pared 4 bases from V and 6 bases from J, leaving 13 bases between. The CDR3 contains 13 residues. CDR3 residues: CASSSTVPGEQYF. The DNA of the CDR3 is TGTGCCAGCAGTTCGACAGTACCGGGCGAGCAGTACTTC.

The gene calls are TRBV18 and TRBJ1-6, with D tentatively TRBD1 (5 bases). V lost 6 bases, J lost 5 bases, and 14 bases lay in between. This CDR3 spans 15 amino acids. Germline values: CDR1 KGHSH, CDR2 LQKENI. CDR3 nucleotide sequence: TGTGCCAGCTCCCTCTTAGGGACTAATAATTCACCCCTCCACTTT. It translates to CASSLLGTNNSPLHF.